This TCR beta chain was sequenced for a study of regulatory T cells in long-lasting Graves disease. CDR3 regions were amplified by Arm-PCR using iRepertoire HTBI primers to build TCR beta libraries. MiXCR, applied by TCRdb to the multiplex PCR reads, yields one record per CDR3 protein. The sample yields a few hundred thousand distinct CDR3 sequences, 12% seen once. This clonotype was detected many times. Regarding time point: newly diagnosed GD, antithyroid drugs for less than 3 months. RNA from PBMCs was the source of the TCR library. The germline V gene has CDR1 DFQATT and CDR2 SNEGSKA (reference sequence). The junction had 14 bases not matched to a gene; V was cut back by 6 bases and J by 7 bases. The CDR3 is 15 amino acids. The sample also formed part of further work on T cells in Graves' hyperthyroidism and ophthalmopathy.

This sample comprised peripheral blood mononuclear cells (PBMCs), obtained at new diagnosis, from a patient treated with antithyroid drugs. The chain carries TRBV20-1 and TRBJ2-4; 8 positions match TRBD2. This receptor was obtained from a woman aged 18-35 years with Graves disease. In nucleotides, the CDR3 is TGCAGTGCGGGCGGGACTAGGGGAACGGGGAACATTCAGTACTTC. This encodes CSAGGTRGTGNIQYF.